This entry is about one TCR beta chain. What it recognizes is unknown. Libraries were prepared by immunoSEQ multiplex PCR; TCRdb keeps only in-frame clonotypes and omits some of them. The sample lists 360,000 or so clones, roughly 87% occurring once. These data are taken from a study of Ad26.COV2.S vaccination and SARS-CoV-2 variants. General study points: Using TCR breadth and depth analyses may have led to underestimated total T cell responses. Reports say spike-specific CD8+ and CD4+ T cell responses covered substantial breadth after vaccination.

Trimming cost V 5 bases and J 0 bases; bases outside gene matches: 3. CDR1 and CDR2 from the germline V gene are SNHLY and FYNNEI. The CDR3 is made up of 16 amino acids. Treatment here: around 19 received Ad26.COV2.S at low or high dose, single or two shots; about five received placebo; per-sample allocation not given. At day 63 after the first vaccine or placebo injection, samples were drawn. The V gene is TRBV2, the J gene TRBJ2-6; the match to TRBD2 covers 8 bases. The sequencing used peripheral blood, collected in a trial of Ad26.COV2.S vaccine versus placebo. This TCR derives from a person aged 18-65 years who received the Ad26.COV2.S COVID-19 vaccine or a placebo. CDR3: CASSRSGNSGANVLTF. The CDR3 bases are TGTGCCAGCAGTCGTAGCGGGAACTCTGGGGCCAACGTCCTGACTTTC.